The 23 T cell receptor beta chains presented below share a single source sample, sequenced in a study of T-cell memory formation after mild COVID-19. MiXCR was run by TCRdb on the 5' RACE reads, yielding one entry per CDR3 protein. This table holds roughly 15,000 distinct CDR3 sequences, around 25% found once. The material sequenced was PBMCs or a T cell subset sorted from them (not recorded which). Receptors were obtained from a man aged 18 to 30 who had mild COVID-19 (a few samples of this study predate the infection). Cell type and time point are not known.

This clonotype was observed once. The V gene is TRBV7-9, the J gene TRBJ2-5, with 9 bases that match TRBD2. The ends lost 8 bases at V and 5 bases at J; junction bases unmatched: 9. This CDR3 has 14 residues. Germline V gene data show CDR1 as SEHNR and CDR2 as FQNEAQ (reference sequence). The CDR3 spells CASSRGSGGETQYF. The DNA for the CDR3 is TGTGCCAGCTCTCGCGGTAGCGGGGGTGAGACCCAGTACTTC.

This clonotype was observed at least ten times. The V and J genes are TRBV5-1 and TRBJ2-7; TRBD2 aligns across 8 bases. From germline, CDR1 is SGHRS and CDR2 YFSETQ. V trimming: 6 bases; J trimming: 1 base; junction bases outside the gene matches: 6. This CDR3 is built from 14 residues. The CDR3: CASTSAGGSYEQYF. The DNA of the CDR3 is TGCGCCAGCACTAGCGCGGGGGGATCCTACGAGCAGTACTTC.

The V gene is TRBV9, the J gene TRBJ1-2; no firm D call. Germline V CDR1 and CDR2: SGDLS, YYNGEE. With 0 bases removed from V and 4 bases from J, the gap between germline ends came to 13 bases. There are 15 residues in the CDR3. The CDR3 nucleotides are TGTGCCAGCAGCGTAGGGGTCTCGGATACCTATGGCTACACCTTC. Amino acids: CASSVGVSDTYGYTF.

This clonotype was picked up a small number of times. CDR3 coding DNA: TGTGCCAGCAGCCCGGACAGCAATCAGCCCCAGCATTTT. Protein: CASSPDSNQPQHF. The rearrangement uses TRBV7-8 and TRBJ1-5; D remains ambiguous. V lost 5 bases and J 1 base, leaving 6 bases between the germline ends. CDR1 SGHVS and CDR2 FQNEAQ come from the germline V gene. The CDR3 extends over 13 amino acids.

This clonotype was counted at least ten times. The gene calls are TRBV7-2 and TRBJ1-5, with TRBD1 as a possible D gene (6 bases). V was cut by 4 bases and J by 0 bases, with 10 bases left in between. Germline loops: CDR1 SGHTA, CDR2 FQGNSA. This CDR3 is 15 amino acids long. The CDR3 DNA reads as TGTGCCAGCAGCTGGGCAGGGGATAGCAATCAGCCCCAGCATTTT. Amino acid sequence: CASSWAGDSNQPQHF.

A few counts support this clonotype. The chain carries TRBV20-1 and TRBJ2-5, with TRBD2 as a possible D gene (6 bases). The CDR3 is 16 amino acids. Germline CDR1 DFQATT, CDR2 SNEGSKA (reference sequence). Trimming took off 4 bases at V and 5 bases at J, with 23 bases between the two ends. The CDR3: CSANPLERRDAETQYF. The CDR3, as DNA: TGCAGTGCTAACCCCCTTGAGCGGCGGGATGCGGAGACCCAGTACTTC.

The J gene is TRBJ2-5, the V gene TRBV4-2; possibly TRBD1 for D (6 bases). Trimming shortened V by 6 bases and J by 7 bases, and 18 bases separated the two germline ends. The CDR3 totals 14 residues. Per germline, CDR1 LGHNA and CDR2 YNFKEQ. For the CDR3, the DNA is TGTGCCAGCAGACAGGACAGCTCCTACGGGACCCAGTACTTC. Translated: CASRQDSSYGTQYF.

This clonotype was seen just once. This sequence joins TRBV12-3 or TRBV12-4 and TRBJ2-1, with D perhaps TRBD2 (7 bases). V was clipped by 4 bases and J by 6 bases, with 25 bases between them. The CDR3 loop spans 18 amino acids. In DNA form, the CDR3 reads TGTGCCAGCAGTTATGACACCGGGGGAGGGGGAAACCGCAATGAGCAGTTCTTC. It codes for CASSYDTGGGGNRNEQFF.

In this sample, this clonotype turned up a few times. The chain combines TRBV6-6 with TRBJ1-5, with TRBD1 matching over 9 bases. The CDR3 is made up of 19 amino acids. The J segment lost 7 bases and the V segment lost 0 bases, leaving 16 bases of the junction unmatched. Germline V CDR1 and CDR2: MNHNY, SVGAGI (reference sequence). CDR3 nucleotides: TGTGCCAGCAGTTACTCGCCCTATCGTAAGACAGGGGGTTTCCAGCCCCAGCATTTT. This codes for CASSYSPYRKTGGFQPQHF.

This clonotype was seen only a few times. The V gene is TRBV4-1, the J gene TRBJ1-5, with 9 positions matching TRBD1. CDR3 length: 17 amino acids. Per the germline V gene, CDR1 is MGHRA and CDR2 is YSYEKL. V dropped 4 bases and J dropped 2; count of bases not matched to a gene: 9. CDR3 in DNA: TGCGCCAGCAGCCTTCGCTATCGGACAGGGGGCAATCAGCCCCAGCATTTT. It yields the protein CASSLRYRTGGNQPQHF.

This clonotype appeared many times. This chain's CDR3 is CASSQATAGRSYEQYF. For the CDR3, the DNA is TGCGCCAGCAGCCAAGCTACGGCGGGGCGTTCCTACGAGCAGTACTTC. This chain connects TRBV4-1 to TRBJ2-7; the D gene is possibly TRBD2 (6 bases). This CDR3 spans 16 amino acids. The V gene's germline CDR1 is MGHRA and CDR2 YSYEKL. The V end lost 1 base, the J end lost 1 base, and 14 bases lay between the germline ends.

This clonotype was counted only a few times. V is TRBV20-1 and J is TRBJ1-5; 9 bases are shared with TRBD1. The germline V gene has CDR1 DFQATT and CDR2 SNEGSKA (reference sequence). V lost 6 bases, J lost 5 bases, and 11 bases stayed unmatched. The CDR3 runs to 15 residues. The CDR3 is CSAVRDRAGDQPQHF. In DNA, the CDR3 is TGCAGTGCGGTCCGGGACAGGGCGGGGGATCAGCCCCAGCATTTT.

This clonotype occurred a few times. This chain uses TRBV6-2 or TRBV6-3 with TRBJ1-1, with unresolved D. The length of the CDR3 is 11 residues. Germline V CDR1 and CDR2: MNHEY, SVGEGT. Trimming took 4 bases from V and 11 from J, leaving 11 bases between them. The CDR3 sequence: CASSFYGSAFF. The DNA for the CDR3 is TGTGCCAGCAGTTTCTACGGGAGCGCTTTCTTT.

This clonotype has at least ten counts. The CDR3 bases are TGTGCCAGCAGCTTAGGTGTACAGGGTCTCTCCTACGAGCAGTACTTC. It codes for CASSLGVQGLSYEQYF. The genes are TRBV7-9 and TRBJ2-7; TRBD1 is a possible D gene (6 bases). CDR1 is SEHNR and CDR2 is FQNEAQ in the germline V gene (reference sequence). CDR3 length: 16 amino acids. The V end was cut by 1 base, the J end by 0 bases, with 13 bases between.

This clonotype was picked up a small number of times. This chain uses TRBV20-1 with TRBJ2-3; TRBD1 agrees at 8 bases. The CDR3 length is 13 residues. In germline, CDR1 is DFQATT, CDR2 SNEGSKA (reference sequence). The junction had 7 bases not matched to a gene; V was cut back by 5 bases and J by 6 bases. The CDR3 loop is CSAPDRGLDTQYF. The CDR3 coding sequence is TGCAGTGCTCCCGACAGGGGACTGGATACGCAGTATTTT.

The chain couples TRBV19 to TRBJ1-5; tentative D call: TRBD1 (6 bases). V was pared by 7 bases and J by 0 bases, with 13 bases between. Per germline, CDR1 LNHDA and CDR2 SQIVND (reference sequence). The CDR3 consists of 15 residues. CDR3 sequence: CASNYRVYSNQPQHF. CDR3 DNA sequence: TGTGCCAGTAATTACAGGGTCTATAGCAATCAGCCCCAGCATTTT. The entire variable domain, with the rest obtained from reference TRBV19 and TRBJ1-5, is as follows: DGGITQSPKYLFRKEGQNVTLSCEQNLNHDAMYWYRQDPGQGLRLIYYSQIVNDFQKGDIAEGYSVSREKKESFPLTVTSAQKNPTAFYLCASNYRVYSNQPQHFGDGTRLSIL.

In its sample, this clonotype was seen a few times. This rearrangement joins TRBV6-2 or TRBV6-3 to TRBJ2-5; 15 nucleotides align to TRBD2. The CDR3 is 19 residues long. Germline values: CDR1 MNHEY, CDR2 SVGEGT. V shed 6 bases, J shed 4 bases, and the junction held 15 bases outside the gene matches. The CDR3 here is CASSPPPGTSGGSGETQYF. Here the CDR3 DNA reads TGTGCCAGCAGCCCACCTCCCGGGACTAGCGGGGGGTCTGGAGAGACCCAGTACTTC.

This clonotype has ten or more counts. The chain links TRBV6-5 to TRBJ2-5; perhaps D is TRBD1 or TRBD2 (5 bases each). The V gene lost 2 bases and the J gene lost 5 bases, with 21 bases spanning the gap. The CDR3 length is 17 residues. CDR1 is MNHEY, CDR2 SVGAGI, per germline. Written as DNA, the CDR3 is TGTGCCAGCAGTTACATCGGGGCGGCAGACAAATGGGAGACCCAGTACTTC. Protein product: CASSYIGAADKWETQYF.

The genes are TRBV6-2 or TRBV6-3 and TRBJ2-7; D is unclear. Germline V lookup: CDR1 MNHEY, CDR2 SVGEGT. The V end was cut by 1 base, the J end by 3 bases, with 7 bases between. The CDR3 has 13 amino acids. This chain's CDR3 is CASSYFVYYEQYF. The CDR3 nucleotides read TGTGCCAGCAGTTACTTCGTATACTACGAGCAGTACTTC.

This clonotype was seen only a few times. The CDR3 DNA sequence: TGTGCCAGCAGCTTAGGGGGGTCTAACTATGGCTACACCTTC. Its protein product is CASSLGGSNYGYTF. This chain links TRBV7-2 with TRBJ1-2; TRBD1 might be the D (5 bases). CDR3 size: 14 residues. The germline V gene encodes CDR1 SGHTA and CDR2 FQGNSA. With 1 base removed from V and 0 bases from J, the gap between germline ends came to 6 bases.

The table lists this clonotype with many counts. The chain recombines TRBV7-2 with TRBJ2-5; perhaps TRBD2 as D (5 bases). CDR1 and CDR2 from the germline V gene are SGHTA and FQGNSA. The CDR3 covers 16 residues. The V and J ends lost 2 bases and 4 bases respectively, with 17 bases between them. The DNA of the CDR3 is TGTGCCAGCAGCTTAAGAGGGATGCCTATTGGAGAGACCCAGTACTTC. Protein: CASSLRGMPIGETQYF. The entire variable domain, with the rest obtained from reference TRBV7-2 and TRBJ2-5, is as follows: GAGVSQSPSNKVTEKGKDVELRCDPISGHTALYWYRQSLGQGLEFLIYFQGNSAPDKSGLPSDRFSAERTGGSVSTLTIQRTQQEDSAVYLCASSLRGMPIGETQYFGPGTRLLVL.

This clonotype was recorded many times. The gene calls are TRBV4-3 and TRBJ2-1; possibly TRBD1 for D (6 bases). This CDR3 has 14 amino acids. Germline V gene data show CDR1 as LGHNA and CDR2 as YSLEER. V dropped 11 bases and J dropped 4 bases, with 18 bases sitting between them. CDR3 nucleotide sequence: TGCGCCTCGTCGGGCCAGGGGCCTTACAATGAGCAGTTCTTC. Amino acid sequence: CASSGQGPYNEQFF.

This clonotype was seen at least ten times. The genes are TRBV21-1 and TRBJ1-3; the table's D call of TRBD1 was not tested on the DNA. TRBV21-1 is a known pseudogene. CDR3 length: 15 residues. CDR3 DNA sequence: TGTGCCAGCAGCAAAGATGTCCTCTCTGGAAACACCATATATTTT. It yields the protein CASSKDVLSGNTIYF.